The clone carrying this T cell receptor beta chain was seen a few times. What it binds is not known. The CDR3 is 17 residues long. Germline V gene sequence: CDR1 MGHRA, CDR2 YSYEKL. V dropped 4 bases and J dropped 5 bases, with 20 bases sitting between them. Assay: immunoSEQ multiplex PCR; the TCRdb copy retains only in-frame clones and omits some. This sample carries about 6,700 clones, 81% of them seen once, and the ten largest clones take about half. This sample stems from a study of lymphopenia after photon versus proton radiotherapy. Study-wide results and limits: Photon-treated patients lost naive T cells and TCR diversity; proton-treated stayed stable. After lymphocyte nadir, photon-treated repertoires showed oligoclonal expansion, especially CD8+ Temra. Only patients who died were analyzed for survival; proton advantage is unproven.

The material sequenced was peripheral blood, taken from a patient treated with photon-based radiotherapy. The TCR originated in a man younger than 40 with gastric cancer. This rearrangement joins TRBV4-1 to TRBJ1-4; D not resolved. The CDR3 region is CASSLPSLGQKNEKLFF. CDR3 DNA sequence: TGCGCCAGCAGCCTGCCCTCTCTCGGGCAGAAAAATGAAAAACTGTTTTTT.